The 23 T cell receptor beta chains in this list originate from one sample, sequenced in a study of blood T cell repertoires in COVID-19. Only in-frame clones appear in the TCRdb table, and some are missing; sequencing was by immunoSEQ multiplex PCR. The sample contains 110,000 or so clones, over 75% of which appear only once. What was sequenced was peripheral blood. The receptors here all came from a woman aged 50 to 60 with acute or convalescent COVID-19.

This clone was found once. The chain joins TRBV6-5 to TRBJ1-5; TRBD1 is a possible D gene (5 bases). This CDR3 comprises 14 residues. The ends were cut back, 5 bases at V and 0 bases at J, with 8 bases in the middle. CDR1 is MNHEY and CDR2 is SVGAGI in the germline V gene. Written as DNA, the CDR3 is TGTGCCAGCAGTATTGACAGTAGCAATCAGCCCCAGCATTTT. As protein: CASSIDSSNQPQHF.

CDR3 residues: CASSYPGGATDTQYF. In DNA form, the CDR3 reads TGTGCCAGCAGTTACCCAGGGGGTGCCACAGATACGCAGTATTTT. The rearrangement uses TRBV6-5 and TRBJ2-3; 7 positions agree with TRBD1. Germline-derived CDR1 and CDR2 are MNHEY and SVGAGI. The length of the CDR3 is 15 residues. V was pared by 2 bases and J by 2 bases, with 4 bases of the junction left unmatched.

The V call is TRBV2, the J call TRBJ1-5; D perhaps matches TRBD1 (6 bases). This CDR3 has 15 amino acids. V was shortened by 7 bases and J by 2 bases, with 15 bases between the two germline ends. CDR1 is SNHLY and CDR2 is FYNNEI in the germline V gene. CDR3 sequence (DNA): TGTGCCAGCACCTCAGACAAGGGGGGCAATCAGCCCCAGCATTTT. This encodes CASTSDKGGNQPQHF.

V gene TRBV7-8 combines with J gene TRBJ1-1; a possible D gene is TRBD1 (5 bases). The CDR3 is 14 amino acids. Deletions cut 5 bases from V and 0 bases from J, with 10 bases between. Germline V lookup: CDR1 SGHVS, CDR2 FQNEAQ. For the CDR3, the DNA is TGTGCCAGCAGCGCGACACAGGTGAACACTGAAGCTTTCTTT. This gives the protein CASSATQVNTEAFF.

The rearrangement links TRBV11-1 to TRBJ1-1, with a tentative D call TRBD1 (5 bases). Trimming left V 3 bases short and J 4 bases short, with 9 bases between. This CDR3 contains 13 residues. Germline lookup yields CDR1 SGHAT and CDR2 FQDESV (reference sequence). The CDR3 region is CASSFQGPTEAFF. CDR3 in DNA: TGTGCCAGCAGCTTTCAGGGCCCCACTGAAGCTTTCTTT. Full variable domain (outside the CDR3, taken from reference TRBV11-1 and TRBJ1-1): EAEVAQSPRYKITEKSQAVAFWCDPISGHATLYWYRQILGQGPELLVQFQDESVVDDSQLPKDRFSAERLKGVDSTLKIQPAELGDSAMYLCASSFQGPTEAFFGQGTRLTVV.

The V call is TRBV7-9, the J call TRBJ2-2; D is ambiguous. This CDR3 spans 14 amino acids. CDR1 and CDR2 from the germline V gene are SEHNR and FQNEAQ (reference sequence). V gave up 1 base and J gave up 2 bases, with 5 bases separating them. This chain's CDR3 is CASSLGANTGELFF. In DNA form, the CDR3 reads TGTGCCAGCAGCTTAGGGGCAAACACCGGGGAGCTGTTTTTT.

This chain links TRBV4-1 with TRBJ2-7; the D is unclear. Germline loops: CDR1 MGHRA, CDR2 YSYEKL. V gave up 0 bases and J gave up 2 bases, with 8 bases separating them. The CDR3 is made up of 14 amino acids. CDR3 nucleotides: TGCGCCAGCAGCCAAGAGCCGGAGACCTACGAGCAGTACTTC. Protein sequence: CASSQEPETYEQYF.

V usage is TRBV6-6 and J usage is TRBJ1-2, with 7 bases that match TRBD1. Germline V gene lookup returns CDR1 MNHNY and CDR2 SVGAGI (reference sequence). The CDR3 consists of 14 residues. V shed 3 bases and J 10 bases; nucleotides not matched to a gene: 11. The CDR3 DNA is TGTGCCAGCAGTTATTCCGGACAGGCGGGATACTACACCTTC. This translates into CASSYSGQAGYYTF.

The gene calls are TRBV12-5 and TRBJ1-1; maybe TRBD1 (6 bases). V lost 8 bases and J 2 bases, leaving 15 bases between the germline ends. The CDR3 has 14 residues. Germline V gene data show CDR1 as LGHNT and CDR2 as FRNRAP. The CDR3 coding sequence is TGTGCTAGTAGACCATCAGGGGAAAACACTGAAGCTTTCTTT. Translated, it gives CASRPSGENTEAFF.

This clone was seen more than once but under ten times. The chain combines TRBV18 with TRBJ1-6; D uncertain. V was clipped by 3 bases and J by 8 bases, with 17 bases between them. This CDR3 is 16 amino acids long. Germline CDR1 is KGHSH and CDR2 is LQKENI. The CDR3: CASSPSGFLSDSPLHF. The CDR3 nucleotides are TGTGCCAGCTCACCGTCGGGGTTTTTATCGGATTCACCCCTCCACTTT.

The chain couples TRBV6-5 to TRBJ1-5, with D possibly TRBD1 on 5 matching bases. Germline loops: CDR1 MNHEY, CDR2 SVGAGI. V dropped 5 bases and J dropped 0 bases, with 11 bases sitting between them. This CDR3 comprises 15 residues. CDR3: CASSRQWSSNQPQHF. DNA for the CDR3: TGTGCCAGCAGTAGACAGTGGAGTAGCAATCAGCCCCAGCATTTT.

This chain joins TRBV9 and TRBJ1-6; D ambiguous. V was shortened by 4 bases and J by 0 bases, with 8 bases between the two germline ends. In germline, CDR1 is SGDLS, CDR2 YYNGEE. CDR3 length: 15 residues. The CDR3 sequence is CASSPESSYNSPLHF. The CDR3 DNA follows: TGTGCCAGCAGCCCCGAGAGCTCCTATAATTCACCCCTCCACTTT.

The J gene is TRBJ2-2, the V gene TRBV12-5; D is unresolved. Germline CDR1 reads LGHNT; CDR2 reads FRNRAP. CDR3 length equals 17 residues. Trimming stripped 4 bases from V and 0 bases from J, with 15 bases between. In nucleotides, the CDR3 is TGTGCTAGTGGTTCCCCTTCGGGTCGCTCGAACACCGGGGAGCTGTTTTTT. Translating gives CASGSPSGRSNTGELFF.

The chain recombines TRBV5-1 with TRBJ2-6; 7 bases line up with TRBD1. CDR1 SGHRS and CDR2 YFSETQ come from the germline V gene. V lost 1 base and J lost 1; bases outside the gene matches: 5. CDR3 size: 17 residues. Written as DNA, the CDR3 is TGCGCCAGCAGCTTGTCGAGGGGGCCATCTGGGGCCAACGTCCTGACTTTC. Its protein is CASSLSRGPSGANVLTF.

In the case of this clone: At one end the junction does not follow the germline gene, possibly because of a read error. DNA for the CDR3: TGTGCCAGCAGCGTAAGGGAGGGTAATCCACCCCTCCACTTT. It encodes CASSVREGNPPLHF. The chain links TRBV9 to TRBJ1-6; D not resolved. Germline V gives CDR1 SGDLS, CDR2 YYNGEE. The CDR3 is 14 residues long.

The chain combines TRBV10-3 with TRBJ1-2; 8 bases line up with TRBD1. Looked up from germline, CDR1 is ENHRY and CDR2 is SYGVKD. Losses at the gene ends were 4 bases for V and 4 bases for J; bases not matched to a gene: 8. This CDR3 comprises 15 residues. CDR3: CAISAEGTGLYGYTF. DNA for the CDR3: TGTGCCATCAGTGCTGAGGGGACAGGCCTCTATGGCTACACCTTC.

This chain uses TRBV2 with TRBJ1-1, with D maybe TRBD1 (5 bases). The CDR3 totals 14 residues. Between the trimmed V and J ends, which lost 7 bases and 5 bases, there was a span of 17 bases. Germline V gene lookup returns CDR1 SNHLY and CDR2 FYNNEI. The DNA for the CDR3 is TGTGCCAGCAACCTAGACAGCTCTTTAACTGAAGCTTTCTTT. Translation: CASNLDSSLTEAFF.

The rearrangement links TRBV5-1 to TRBJ2-3, with 9 bases aligning to TRBD2. The CDR3 covers 15 residues. CDR1 SGHRS and CDR2 YFSETQ come from the germline V gene. V was clipped by 2 bases and J by 2 bases; unmatched bases: 3. The CDR3 DNA reads as TGCGCCAGCAGCTTTAGCGGGGGCGACACAGATACGCAGTATTTT. Its translation is CASSFSGGDTDTQYF. The variable domain in full, with the rest retrieved from reference TRBV5-1 and TRBJ2-3, is KAGVTQTPRYLIKTRGQQVTLSCSPISGHRSVSWYQQTPGQGLQFLFEYFSETQRNKGNFPGRFSGRQFSNSRSEMNVSTLELGDSALYLCASSFSGGDTDTQYFGPGTRLTVL.

In this sample, this clone turned up once. This chain connects TRBV28 to TRBJ1-3; no clear D gene. The length of the CDR3 is 14 residues. Germline loops: CDR1 MDHEN, CDR2 SYDVKM. V lost 3 bases, J lost 2 bases, and 8 bases lay in between. CDR3 in amino acids: CASSFWGAGNTIYF. Written as DNA, the CDR3 is TGTGCCAGCAGTTTCTGGGGAGCTGGAAACACCATATATTTT.

This chain connects TRBV28 to TRBJ1-5; D is unclear. The CDR3 is 14 amino acids. CDR1 is MDHEN, CDR2 SYDVKM, per germline. Trimming pared 4 bases from V and 2 bases from J, leaving 9 bases between. CDR3 loop: CASSSSQGNQPQHF. In nucleotides, the CDR3 is TGTGCCAGCAGTTCATCCCAGGGCAATCAGCCCCAGCATTTT.

The genes are TRBV2 and TRBJ2-7; D is perhaps TRBD1 (5 bases). The CDR3 is 12 residues long. The germline V and J ends were trimmed by 6 bases and 5 bases, with 11 bases remaining between them. The germline gives CDR1 SNHLY, CDR2 FYNNEI. The DNA for the CDR3 is TGTGCCAGCAGGATATCGACAGACGAGCAGTACTTC. Amino acids: CASRISTDEQYF.

This clone showed up just a few times. The V and J genes are TRBV5-1 and TRBJ1-3; TRBD1 agrees at 8 bases. The CDR3 runs 16 residues. Per germline, CDR1 SGHRS and CDR2 YFSETQ. The junction had 6 bases not matched to a gene; V was cut back by 1 base and J by 3 bases. The chain's CDR3 is CASSLPTGDGGNTIYF. As DNA, the CDR3 is TGCGCCAGCAGCTTGCCGACAGGGGACGGTGGAAACACCATATATTTT. Drawing the rest from reference TRBV5-1 and TRBJ1-3, the complete variable domain is KAGVTQTPRYLIKTRGQQVTLSCSPISGHRSVSWYQQTPGQGLQFLFEYFSETQRNKGNFPGRFSGRQFSNSRSEMNVSTLELGDSALYLCASSLPTGDGGNTIYFGEGSWLTVV.

V usage is TRBV25-1 and J usage is TRBJ2-1, with 9 bases that match TRBD2. Germline values: CDR1 MGHDK, CDR2 SYGVNS. V lost 7 bases and J lost 5; bases outside the gene matches: 9. CDR3 length: 15 residues. CDR3 amino acids: CASNLAGRMDNEQFF. The CDR3 DNA reads TGTGCCAGCAACCTAGCGGGGCGTATGGACAATGAGCAGTTCTTC. Based on the CDR3 plus reference TRBV25-1 and TRBJ2-1, the full variable domain is EADIYQTPRYLVIGTGKKITLECSQTMGHDKMYWYQQDPGMELHLIHYSYGVNSTEKGDLSSESTVSRIRTEHFPLTLESARPSHTSQYLCASNLAGRMDNEQFFGPGTRLTVL.